This T cell receptor beta chain was recovered during a study of cytomegalovirus exposure and HLA in healthy donors. Study-wide context: The study placed around 80% of its 350 to 450 genotyped donors in the Caucasian-associated ancestry cluster.

Notes on the study in general: A later analysis by the authors found several of the most significant clusters apparently linked to common viral pathogens. According to the study, about 180 TCR beta chains were cytomegalovirus-associated.

Amplification used 60 Vbeta primers and 13 Jbeta primers. Produced via immunoSEQ multiplex PCR; TCRdb's table is partial and in-frame only. The table lists approximately 150,000 clones, more than 60% of them singletons. A remark on this clone: Antigen: not known.

The V gene end was trimmed by 4 bases and the J gene end by 11 bases; junction bases not matched to a gene: 9. The CDR3 consists of 13 residues. Germline-derived CDR1 and CDR2 are MDHEN and SYDVKM. The sequencing sample was made of PBMCs. This clonotype was obtained from a man between 18 and 29 years old in good health and CMV-seropositive. The V call is TRBV28, the J call TRBJ1-1; TRBD1 matches at 8 bases. The CDR3 DNA is TGTGCCAGCAGTTGGGACAGGTCCGTATCGGCTTTCTTT. Amino acid sequence: CASSWDRSVSAFF.